This entry lists 3 T cell receptor beta chains sequenced from one sample in a study of blood T cell repertoires in COVID-19 (dated by TCRdb to 2020 to 2022). Library method: the immunoSEQ multiplex PCR assay. TCRdb re-hosts the immuneACCESS table, in-frame sequences only. Its copies lack some clones; in the studies checked, an unresolved V gene accounts for under half of them, and the cause for the rest is not known. Across this sample there are 150,000 or so clones, with 78% seen only once. Roughly 1.7% of the sample comes from the top ten. The sample taken for sequencing was peripheral blood. These receptors all come from a man older than 75 with acute or convalescent COVID-19.

This chain uses TRBV24-1 with TRBJ2-1; 7 bases fit TRBD1. The CDR3 spans 16 residues. Germline CDR1 and CDR2: KGHDR and SFDVKD. The trim removed 4 bases at V and 0 bases at J, leaving 5 bases unmatched. The CDR3 sequence: CATSEYGTASYNEQFF. For the CDR3, the DNA is TGTGCCACCAGTGAGTACGGGACAGCCTCCTACAATGAGCAGTTCTTC.

This sequence joins TRBV19 and TRBJ2-3; 7 bases match TRBD2. CDR1 is LNHDA and CDR2 is SQIVND in the germline V gene (reference sequence). CDR3 size: 15 residues. The J segment lost 8 bases and the V segment lost 5 bases, leaving 13 bases of the junction unmatched. CDR3 bases: TGTGCCAGTAGTGAAGGACTAGTACGTCAAGGTACGCAGTATTTT. Amino acids: CASSEGLVRQGTQYF. Complete variable domain (other parts from reference TRBV19 and TRBJ2-3): DGGITQSPKYLFRKEGQNVTLSCEQNLNHDAMYWYRQDPGQGLRLIYYSQIVNDFQKGDIAEGYSVSREKKESFPLTVTSAQKNPTAFYLCASSEGLVRQGTQYFGPGTRLTVL.

This clone has just one count. J is TRBJ1-5 and V is TRBV18; a weak D match, TRBD1 (6 bases). In germline, CDR1 is KGHSH, CDR2 LQKENI. Deletions cut 2 bases from V and 4 bases from J, with 12 bases between. The CDR3 is 15 amino acids. CDR3 sequence: CASSPETGQNQPQHF. The CDR3 DNA sequence: TGTGCCAGCTCACCAGAGACAGGACAAAATCAGCCCCAGCATTTT.